This T cell receptor (beta chain) appears in the sequencing data of a study of somatic mutations in cytotoxic T cells in rheumatoid arthritis. The study's findings and limits: A largest CD8+ clone above 20% of CD8+ cells occurred in about an eighth of the 65 patients. Clonality of CD8+ cells rose with age in rheumatoid arthritis patients but not healthy controls.

The repertoire was sequenced with immunoSEQ multiplex PCR; TCRdb's copy has only in-frame clones and lacks some. The sample carries around 2,500 clones, around 69% recorded once. The CDR3 is 16 amino acids. Germline loops: CDR1 SGHRS, CDR2 YFSETQ. For this clone: What it recognizes is unknown. This likely came from a read error, as a far larger clone is one base away.

Sequencing input: CD8+ T cells sorted from blood. This receptor was obtained from a woman aged 40 to 55 with rheumatoid arthritis. The J gene is TRBJ1-3, the V gene TRBV5-1; a possible D gene is TRBD1 (6 bases). CDR3 sequence: CVSSADSQSSGNTIYF. DNA for the CDR3: TGCGTCAGCAGCGCGGACAGTCAGAGCTCTGGAAACACCATATATTTT.